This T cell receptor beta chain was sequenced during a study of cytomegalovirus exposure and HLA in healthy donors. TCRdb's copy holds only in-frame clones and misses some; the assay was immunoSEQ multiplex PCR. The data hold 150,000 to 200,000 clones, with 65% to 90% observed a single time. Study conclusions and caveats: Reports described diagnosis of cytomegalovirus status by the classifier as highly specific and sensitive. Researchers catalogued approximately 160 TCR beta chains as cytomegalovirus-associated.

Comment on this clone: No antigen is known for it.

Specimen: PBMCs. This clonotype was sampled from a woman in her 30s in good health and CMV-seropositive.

In DNA form, the CDR3 reads TGTGCCAGCAGTACCATGGACACTTCATATGGCTACACCTTC. Protein: CASSTMDTSYGYTF. The genes are TRBV6-1 and TRBJ1-2; possible D gene TRBD1, 5 bases. The CDR3 runs 14 residues. The V end was cut by 5 bases, the J end by 5 bases, with 15 bases between. Per the germline V gene, CDR1 is MNHNS and CDR2 is SASEGT.